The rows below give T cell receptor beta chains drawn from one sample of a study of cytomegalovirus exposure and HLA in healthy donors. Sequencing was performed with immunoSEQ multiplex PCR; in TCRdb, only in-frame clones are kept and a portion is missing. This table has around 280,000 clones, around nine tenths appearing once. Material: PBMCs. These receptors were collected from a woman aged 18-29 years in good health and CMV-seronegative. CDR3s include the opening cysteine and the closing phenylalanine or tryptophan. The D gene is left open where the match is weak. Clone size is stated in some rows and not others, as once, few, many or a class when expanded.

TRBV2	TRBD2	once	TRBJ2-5	TGTGCCAGCAGTGCCGGGACTAGCGGGGCTCGGGAGACCCAGTACTTC	CASSAGTSGARETQYF
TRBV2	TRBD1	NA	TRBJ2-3	TGTGCCAGCAGTGTTTCCGGGACAGGGGCAGATACGCAGTATTTT	CASSVSGTGADTQYF
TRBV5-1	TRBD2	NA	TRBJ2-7	TGCGCCAGCAGCCCGGGACTAGTCCCTTACGAGCAGTACTTC	CASSPGLVPYEQYF
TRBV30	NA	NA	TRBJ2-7	TGTGCCTGGAGTTCCCCCGGACAGTTCTCCTACGAGCAGTACTTC	CAWSSPGQFSYEQYF
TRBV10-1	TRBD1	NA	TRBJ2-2	TGCGCCAGCAGTGAACATCCAGGGGGCATCGCCGGGGAGCTGTTTTTT	CASSEHPGGIAGELFF
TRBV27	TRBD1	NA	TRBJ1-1	TGTGCCAGCAGCAACAGCCCGTCGACAGGGTATGAAGCTTTCTTT	CASSNSPSTGYEAFF
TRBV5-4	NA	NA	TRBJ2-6	TGTGCCAGCAGCTTGGCCCGTGGGCCTGGGGCCAACGTCCTGACTTTC	CASSLARGPGANVLTF
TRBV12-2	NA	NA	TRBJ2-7	TGTGCAAGTCGCTTAGCGCCTTGTACGAGGGGGACCTACGAGCAGTACTTC	CASRLAPCTRGTYEQYF
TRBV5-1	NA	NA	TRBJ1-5	TGCGCCAGCAGCGCAACCACGGGGCAGCCCCAGCATTTT	CASSATTGQPQHF
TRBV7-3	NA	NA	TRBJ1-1	TGTGCCAGCAGCTTAGTGGGGGGGGAGAACACTGAAGCTTTCTTT	CASSLVGGENTEAFF
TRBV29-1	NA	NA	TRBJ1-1	TGCAGCGTTCTAGGGGTGAACACTGAAGCTTTCTTT	CSVLGVNTEAFF
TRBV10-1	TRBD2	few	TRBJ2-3	TGCGCCAGCAGTGAAATGGGAGGGGTGCCAGATACGCAGTATTTT	CASSEMGGVPDTQYF
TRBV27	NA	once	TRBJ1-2	TGTGCCAGCAGCCGAGACAGGTTCTATGGCTACACCTTC	CASSRDRFYGYTF